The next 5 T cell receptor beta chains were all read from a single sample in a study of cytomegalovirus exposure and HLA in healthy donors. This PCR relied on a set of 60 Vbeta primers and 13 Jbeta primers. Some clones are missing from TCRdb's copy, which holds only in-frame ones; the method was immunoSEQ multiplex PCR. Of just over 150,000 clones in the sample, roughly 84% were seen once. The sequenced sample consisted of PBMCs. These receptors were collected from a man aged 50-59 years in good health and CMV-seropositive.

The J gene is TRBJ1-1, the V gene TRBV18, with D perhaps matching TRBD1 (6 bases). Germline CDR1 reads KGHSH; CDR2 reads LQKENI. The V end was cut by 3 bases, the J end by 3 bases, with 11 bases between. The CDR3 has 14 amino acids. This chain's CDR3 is CASSPRGGDTEAFF. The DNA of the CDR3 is TGTGCCAGCTCACCCCGAGGGGGGGACACTGAAGCTTTCTTT.

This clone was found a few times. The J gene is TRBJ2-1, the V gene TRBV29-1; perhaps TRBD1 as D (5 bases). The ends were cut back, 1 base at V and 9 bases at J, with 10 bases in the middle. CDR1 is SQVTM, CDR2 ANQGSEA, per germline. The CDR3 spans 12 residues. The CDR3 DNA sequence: TGCAGCGTTGAAGCCAGGGCCTCTGAGCAGTTCTTC. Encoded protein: CSVEARASEQFF.

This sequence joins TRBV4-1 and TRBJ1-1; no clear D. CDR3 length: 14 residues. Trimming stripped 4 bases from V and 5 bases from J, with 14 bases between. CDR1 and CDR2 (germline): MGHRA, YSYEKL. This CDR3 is CASSRPVRKTEAFF. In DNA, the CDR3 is TGCGCCAGCAGCCGCCCAGTCAGAAAAACTGAAGCTTTCTTT.

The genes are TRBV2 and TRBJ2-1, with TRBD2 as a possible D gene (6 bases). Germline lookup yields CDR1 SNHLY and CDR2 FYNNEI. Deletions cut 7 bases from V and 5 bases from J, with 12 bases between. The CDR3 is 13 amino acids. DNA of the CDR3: TGTGCCAGCAAGGTGGGGGGAGACAATGAGCAGTTCTTC. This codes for CASKVGGDNEQFF.

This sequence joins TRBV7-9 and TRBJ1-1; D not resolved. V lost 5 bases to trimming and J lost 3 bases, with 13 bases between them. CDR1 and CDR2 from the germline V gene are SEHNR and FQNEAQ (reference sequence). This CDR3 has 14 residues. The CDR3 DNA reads TGTGCCAGCAGCCTCCGGGGAACGGACACTGAAGCTTTCTTT. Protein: CASSLRGTDTEAFF.